This T cell receptor (beta chain) was captured by sequencing in a study of shared clonotypes between healthy human individuals. Study-wide points: The study generally estimated greater richness for naive than memory subsets. An effect of sequencing depth on clonotype sharing among donors was expected.

Cells designated naive CD8 were CD45RO-negative and were positively selected for CCR7, with terminally differentiated effector memory CD45RA+ cells excluded. Notes on this clone: The antigen is undetermined.

CDR1 is PRHDT and CDR2 is FYEKMQ in the germline V gene (reference sequence). The CDR3 has 17 amino acids. V shed 5 bases and J 4 bases; nucleotides not matched to a gene: 13. The authors loaded roughly 200 ng DNA, around 30,000 T cell genomes, into sorted-subset replicate PCRs. Clones were read by immunoSEQ multiplex PCR, and TCRdb kept only the in-frame ones, dropping some. The data show about 2 million clones, with roughly 95% seen just once and 1% to 1.5% held by the top ten. This TCR was recovered from a man aged 18 to 29 in good health. This chain joins TRBV13 and TRBJ2-5, with 10 nucleotides matching TRBD2. Sequencing was carried out using naive CD8+ T cells sorted from blood. This chain's CDR3 is CASSQRLAGAGGETQYF. CDR3 in DNA: TGTGCCAGCAGCCAACGACTAGCGGGCGCAGGGGGAGAGACCCAGTACTTC.